The following is a TCR beta chain sequence with its context. There is no known antigen for this receptor. There are no base qualities to consult, and no much larger clone falls within one base. Receptors were amplified or captured by 5' RACE. This sample was sequenced with a NextSeq 500. Unique molecular identifiers were attached to individual cDNA molecules in the TCR library protocol so that sequencing error and PCR bias could be corrected. Both TCR alpha and beta chains were sequenced, and tight co-correlation was observed between alpha and beta sequence abundances in each sample. In the paper's pipeline: V gene, J gene and CDR3 annotation of TCR sequences was performed with Decombinator V4. TCRs were defined as expanded if a significant change between any two time points was detected under a Poisson model with p below 0.0001. TCR abundances were normalised to the total number of TCRs sequenced in each sample and reported as counts per million. MAIT TCRs were defined by TRAV1-2 paired with TRAJ12, TRAJ20 or TRAJ33, and iNKT TCRs by TRAV10 paired with TRAJ18. VDJdb, accessed 1 November 2021, was searched for CMV, EBV and SARS-CoV-2 annotated TCRs, excluding TCRs annotated for multiple antigens. TCRdb took the public reads, trimmed them with fastp at Q25, ran MiXCR for clone calling and kept in-frame beta chains. Every distinct CDR3 protein forms one entry, paired with its most common genes and DNA. TCRdb, rather than the study authors, made the V and J calls. In this sample the table shows roughly 93,000 distinct CDR3 sequences, approximately 10% of which occur a single time. Approximately 5% of the sample comes from the top ten.

Set within a cohort of healthcare workers in London, UK, this nested case-control study involved weekly PCR testing of nasopharyngeal swabs along with blood sampling. Healthcare workers were recruited during the week of the UK lockdown, between 23 and 31 March 2020, and followed weekly for up to about 15 weeks. The sample is drawn from a study of early T cells in non-severe SARS-CoV-2 infection (dated by TCRdb to the early 2020s). Background for the entire study: TCR sequencing used bulk RNA from unsorted whole blood, so alpha and beta chains could not be paired. On the study overall, not on this receptor specifically: VDJdb matching was skewed toward anti-spike CD8 responses and likely underestimated virus-specific expansions, missing private and CD4 specificities.

The trim is 5 bases for V and 0 bases for J, with a gap of 11 bases between the germline ends. Including the terminal cysteine and phenylalanine, the CDR3 comprises 16 residues. Only the CDR3 DNA stays, 48 bases, in frame from base 1. The germline V gene gives CDR1 as SGHTA and CDR2 as FQGNSA. The sequence came from an adult who was a healthcare worker with PCR-confirmed SARS-CoV-2 infection or an uninfected control (not recorded which). The chain was built from TRBV7-2 and TRBJ2-6; the D segment cannot be called with confidence. The sample was whole blood. DNA sequence: TGTGCCAGCAGCGCATATCTCGGCTCTGGGGCCAACGTCCTGACTTTC. Translated, this gives CASSAYLGSGANVLTF.